The 12 T cell receptor beta chains below come from one sample, sequenced in a study of breast tumors, draining lymph nodes, adjacent tissues. Axillary draining lymph nodes of breast cancer patients supplied the node samples. TCRdb reanalysed the multiplex PCR reads using MiXCR and keeps one entry per CDR3 protein. In the table there are some 150,000 distinct CDR3 sequences, 20% to 25% of which are singletons. What was sequenced was axillary lymph node tissue. The receptors here all came from a female donor with breast cancer. Some clones in this sample may be carry-over from other donors' samples.

This clonotype was seen many times. The rearrangement joins TRBV4-1 to TRBJ2-3; 8 nucleotides align to TRBD2. The V segment lost 3 bases and the J segment 3 bases; nucleotides outside the gene matches: 5. The CDR3 consists of 15 residues. Germline V lookup: CDR1 MGHRA, CDR2 YSYEKL. CDR3 loop: CASSHGSGETDTQYF. In DNA form, the CDR3 reads TGCGCCAGCAGCCACGGTAGCGGGGAGACAGATACGCAGTATTTT.

This clonotype was picked up many times. The chain joins TRBV7-2 to TRBJ2-3; D possibly uses TRBD1 or TRBD2 (6 bases each). The ends were cut back, 1 base at V and 7 bases at J, with 12 bases in the middle. CDR3 length: 14 amino acids. The germline CDR1 and CDR2 sequences are SGHTA and FQGNSA. CDR3 coding DNA: TGTGCCAGCAGCTTAGACCCGGGGGCGAATACGCAGTATTTT. Its protein is CASSLDPGANTQYF.

In its sample, this clonotype was seen many times. The chain recombines TRBV29-1 with TRBJ2-7; 8 bases map to TRBD1. From germline, CDR1 is SQVTM and CDR2 ANQGSEA. The V gene end was trimmed by 4 bases and the J gene end by 0 bases; junction bases not matched to a gene: 5. This CDR3 has 14 residues. The CDR3 DNA is TGCAGCGTTGCCGACAGGGGAGCCTCCTACGAGCAGTACTTC. The encoded protein is CSVADRGASYEQYF.

There are many counts of this clonotype. J is TRBJ1-2 and V is TRBV7-3, with D tentatively TRBD1 (5 bases). Trimming shortened V by 2 bases and J by 3 bases, and 19 bases separated the two germline ends. The CDR3 is made up of 17 amino acids. Germline V gives CDR1 SGHTA, CDR2 FQGTGA. As DNA, the CDR3 is TGTGCCAGCAGCTTAGGCCGGGGACGTCCTTTTTACTATGGCTACACCTTC. This gives the protein CASSLGRGRPFYYGYTF.

Turning to this clonotype: This clone may be a read error of a much larger clone one base away. This chain links TRBV20-1 with TRBJ2-1; the match to TRBD2 covers 8 bases. The CDR3 is made up of 14 amino acids. The V segment lost 3 bases and the J segment 13 bases; nucleotides outside the gene matches: 14. Looked up from germline, CDR1 is DFQATT and CDR2 is SNEGSKA (reference sequence). The CDR3 sequence: CSASSGLVGGPQFF. The CDR3 DNA follows: TGCAGTGCTAGTTCGGGACTAGTGGGAGGGCCTCAGTTCTTC.

The chain joins TRBV12-3 or TRBV12-4 to TRBJ1-2; 10 bases agree with TRBD1. J was trimmed by 4 bases and V by 8 bases; bases with no gene match: 7. The CDR3 extends over 14 amino acids. The chain's CDR3 is CASGETGGAYGYTF. The CDR3 DNA sequence: TGTGCCAGCGGAGAGACAGGGGGCGCCTATGGCTACACCTTC.

The rearrangement links TRBV5-8 to TRBJ2-2, with 12 bases aligning to TRBD2. V was pared by 0 bases and J by 1 base, with 4 bases of the junction left unmatched. The CDR3 runs 18 residues. In germline, CDR1 is SGHTS, CDR2 YDEGEE. CDR3 protein: CASSLAASGRVNTGELFF. The CDR3 region has the DNA TGTGCCAGCAGCTTGGCGGCTAGCGGGAGGGTGAACACCGGGGAGCTGTTTTTT.

A word on this clonotype: Since the CDR3 does not end with the conserved phenylalanine or tryptophan, this likely comes from a read error. This chain uses TRBV7-2 with TRBJ2-7, with 8 bases that match TRBD1. The CDR3 has 12 residues. Germline values: CDR1 SGHTA, CDR2 FQGNSA. Trimming at V came to 6 bases and at J to 6 bases, leaving 4 bases not matched to a gene. CDR3: CASSHDRGEQYS. The CDR3 DNA reads TGTGCCAGCAGTCATGACAGGGGCGAGCAGTACTCC.

This clonotype appeared many times. V is TRBV29-1 and J is TRBJ2-1, with 11 positions matching TRBD2. The J segment lost 0 bases and the V segment lost 4 bases, leaving 11 bases of the junction unmatched. Germline assignment: CDR1 SQVTM and CDR2 ANQGSEA. The CDR3 consists of 18 residues. CDR3 in DNA: TGCAGCGTTGCCCGGGTAGCGGGAGGGATAAGCTCCTACAATGAGCAGTTCTTC. It translates to CSVARVAGGISSYNEQFF.

CDR3 nucleotides: TGTGCCAGCAGTTTTTCACTAGCGGGAGTAAGCTCCTACAATGAGCAGTTCTTC. Its protein is CASSFSLAGVSSYNEQFF. The rearrangement joins TRBV27 to TRBJ2-1, with TRBD2 identical over 11 bases. The V gene's germline CDR1 is MNHEY and CDR2 SMNVEV (reference sequence). The CDR3 loop spans 18 amino acids. The junction had 7 bases not matched to a gene; V was cut back by 3 bases and J by 0 bases.

This clonotype was recorded at least ten times. The chain uses TRBV10-3 and TRBJ2-7; D is possibly TRBD2 (6 bases). V was trimmed by 3 bases and J by 7 bases, leaving 19 bases between them. This CDR3 is 15 amino acids long. Looked up from germline, CDR1 is ENHRY and CDR2 is SYGVKD. The CDR3 here is CAISDKLNQGGEQYF. In DNA, the CDR3 is TGTGCCATCAGTGACAAACTAAACCAGGGAGGAGAGCAGTACTTC.

In this sample, this clonotype turned up many times. This chain connects TRBV5-5 to TRBJ2-7; no firm D call. V was shortened by 1 base and J by 7 bases, with 12 bases between the two germline ends. CDR1 and CDR2 from the germline V gene are SGHKS and YYEKEE (reference sequence). CDR3 size: 13 residues. The CDR3 nucleotides are TGTGCCAGCAGCTTGCCCCCATACGGGGAGCAGTACTTC. It encodes CASSLPPYGEQYF.